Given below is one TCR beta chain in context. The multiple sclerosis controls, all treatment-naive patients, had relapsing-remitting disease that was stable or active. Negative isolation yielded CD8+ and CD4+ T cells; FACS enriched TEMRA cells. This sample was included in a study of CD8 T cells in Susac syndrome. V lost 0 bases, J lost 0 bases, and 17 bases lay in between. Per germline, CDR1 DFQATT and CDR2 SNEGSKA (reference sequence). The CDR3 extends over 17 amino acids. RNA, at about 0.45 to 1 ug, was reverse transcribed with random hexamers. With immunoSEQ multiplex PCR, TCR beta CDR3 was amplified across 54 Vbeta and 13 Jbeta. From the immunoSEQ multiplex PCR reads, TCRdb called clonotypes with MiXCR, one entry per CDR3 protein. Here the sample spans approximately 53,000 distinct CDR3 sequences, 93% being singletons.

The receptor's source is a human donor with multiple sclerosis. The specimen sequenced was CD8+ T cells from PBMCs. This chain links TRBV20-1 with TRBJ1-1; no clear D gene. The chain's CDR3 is CSARDPGLGFMNTEAFF. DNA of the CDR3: TGCAGTGCTAGAGACCCGGGGTTGGGGTTCATGAACACTGAAGCTTTCTTT.